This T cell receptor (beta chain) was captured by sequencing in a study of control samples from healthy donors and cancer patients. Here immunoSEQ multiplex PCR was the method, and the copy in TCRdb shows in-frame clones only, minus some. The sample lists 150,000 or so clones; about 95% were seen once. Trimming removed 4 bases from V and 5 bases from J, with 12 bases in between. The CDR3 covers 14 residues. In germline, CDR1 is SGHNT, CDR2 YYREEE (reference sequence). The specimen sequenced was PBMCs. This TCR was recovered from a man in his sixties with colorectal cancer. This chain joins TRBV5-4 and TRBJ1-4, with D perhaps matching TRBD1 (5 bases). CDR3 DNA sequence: TGTGCCAGCAGCCCCGGGACGGCGAATGAAAAACTGTTTTTT. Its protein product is CASSPGTANEKLFF.